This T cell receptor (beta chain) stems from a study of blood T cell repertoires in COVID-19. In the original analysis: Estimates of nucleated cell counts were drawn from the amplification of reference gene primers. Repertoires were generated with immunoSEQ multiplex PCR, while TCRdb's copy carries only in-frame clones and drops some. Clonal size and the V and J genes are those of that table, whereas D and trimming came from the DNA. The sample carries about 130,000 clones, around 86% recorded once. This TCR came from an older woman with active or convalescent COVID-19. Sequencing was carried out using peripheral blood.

The CDR3 protein is CASSGIESGYEQYF. In DNA form, the CDR3 reads TGTGCCAGCAGTGGAATAGAATCGGGATACGAGCAGTACTTC. V is TRBV28 and J is TRBJ2-7; D might be TRBD2 (5 bases). The V gene's germline CDR1 is MDHEN and CDR2 SYDVKM. The CDR3 consists of 14 residues. V was cut by 5 bases and J by 4 bases, with 15 bases left in between. The full variable domain, completed using reference TRBV28 and TRBJ2-7, is DVKVTQSSRYLVKRTGEKVFLECVQDMDHENMFWYRQDPGLGLRLIYFSYDVKMKEKGDIPEGYSVSREKKERFSLILESASTNQTSMYLCASSGIESGYEQYFGPGTRLTVT.